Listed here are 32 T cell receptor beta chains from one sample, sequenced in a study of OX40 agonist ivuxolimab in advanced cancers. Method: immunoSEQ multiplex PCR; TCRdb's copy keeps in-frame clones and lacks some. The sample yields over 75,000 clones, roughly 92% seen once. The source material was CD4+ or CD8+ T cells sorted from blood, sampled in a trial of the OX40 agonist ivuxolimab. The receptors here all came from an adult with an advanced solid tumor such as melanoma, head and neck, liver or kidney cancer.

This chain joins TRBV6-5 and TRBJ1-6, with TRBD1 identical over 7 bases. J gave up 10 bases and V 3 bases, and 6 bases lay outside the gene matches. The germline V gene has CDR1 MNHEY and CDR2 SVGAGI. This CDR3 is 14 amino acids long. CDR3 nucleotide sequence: TGTGCCAGCAGTTATGGGGACAGAAGATCACCCCTCCACTTT. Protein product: CASSYGDRRSPLHF.

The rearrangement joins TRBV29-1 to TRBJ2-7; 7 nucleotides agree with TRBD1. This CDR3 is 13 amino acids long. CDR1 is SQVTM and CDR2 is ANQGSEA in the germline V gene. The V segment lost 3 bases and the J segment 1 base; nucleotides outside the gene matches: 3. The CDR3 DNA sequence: TGCAGCGTTGAGGGGGACAGTTCCTACGAGCAGTACTTC. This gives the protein CSVEGDSSYEQYF.

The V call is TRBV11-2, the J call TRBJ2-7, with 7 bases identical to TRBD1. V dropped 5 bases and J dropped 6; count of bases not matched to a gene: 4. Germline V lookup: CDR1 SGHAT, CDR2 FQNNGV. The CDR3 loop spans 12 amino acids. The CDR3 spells CASSPHRGEQYF. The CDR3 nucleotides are TGTGCCAGCAGCCCTCACAGGGGCGAGCAGTACTTC. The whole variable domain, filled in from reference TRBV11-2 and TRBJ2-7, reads EAGVAQSPRYKIIEKRQSVAFWCNPISGHATLYWYQQILGQGPKLLIQFQNNGVVDDSQLPKDRFSAERLKGVDSTLKIQPAKLEDSAVYLCASSPHRGEQYFGPGTRLTVT.

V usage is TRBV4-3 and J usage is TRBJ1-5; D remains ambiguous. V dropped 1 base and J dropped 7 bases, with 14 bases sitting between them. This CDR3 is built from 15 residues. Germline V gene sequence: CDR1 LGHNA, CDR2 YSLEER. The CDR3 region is CASSQVNSVGQPQHF. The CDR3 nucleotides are TGCGCCAGCAGCCAAGTTAACAGCGTTGGGCAGCCCCAGCATTTT.

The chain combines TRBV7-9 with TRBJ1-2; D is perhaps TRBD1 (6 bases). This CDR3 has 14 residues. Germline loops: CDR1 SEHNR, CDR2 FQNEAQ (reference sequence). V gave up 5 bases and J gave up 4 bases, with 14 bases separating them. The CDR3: CASSNRDTFYGYTF. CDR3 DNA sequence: TGTGCCAGCAGCAACCGGGACACTTTCTATGGCTACACCTTC. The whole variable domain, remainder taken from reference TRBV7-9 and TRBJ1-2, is DTGVSQNPRHKITKRGQNVTFRCDPISEHNRLYWYRQTLGQGPEFLTYFQNEAQLEKSRLLSDRFSAERPKGSFSTLEIQRTEQGDSAMYLCASSNRDTFYGYTFGSGTRLTVV.

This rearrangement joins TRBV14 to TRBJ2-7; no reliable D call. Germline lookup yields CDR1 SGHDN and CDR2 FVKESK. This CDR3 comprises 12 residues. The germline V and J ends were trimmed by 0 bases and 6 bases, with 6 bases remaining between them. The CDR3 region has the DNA TGTGCCAGCAGCCAAGATAAAGTCGAGCAGTACTTC. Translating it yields CASSQDKVEQYF.

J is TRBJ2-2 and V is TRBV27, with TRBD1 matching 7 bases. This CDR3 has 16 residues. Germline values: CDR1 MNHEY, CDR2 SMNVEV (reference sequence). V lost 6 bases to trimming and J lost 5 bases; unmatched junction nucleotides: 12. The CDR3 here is CASRKAERGRTGELFF. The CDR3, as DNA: TGTGCCAGCAGAAAAGCAGAGAGGGGGCGAACCGGGGAGCTGTTTTTT.

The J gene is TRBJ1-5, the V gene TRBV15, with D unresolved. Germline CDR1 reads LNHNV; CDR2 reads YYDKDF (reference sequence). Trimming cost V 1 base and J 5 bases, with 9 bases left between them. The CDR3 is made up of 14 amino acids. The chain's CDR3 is CATSRASPYQPQHF. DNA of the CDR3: TGTGCCACCAGCAGAGCGTCACCCTATCAGCCCCAGCATTTT.

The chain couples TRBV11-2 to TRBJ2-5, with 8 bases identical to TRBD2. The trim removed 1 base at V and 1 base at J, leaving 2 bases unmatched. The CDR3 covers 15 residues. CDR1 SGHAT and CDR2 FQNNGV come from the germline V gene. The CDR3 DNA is TGTGCCAGCAGCTTAGGTCTAGCGGGCCAAGAGACCCAGTACTTC. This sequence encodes CASSLGLAGQETQYF.

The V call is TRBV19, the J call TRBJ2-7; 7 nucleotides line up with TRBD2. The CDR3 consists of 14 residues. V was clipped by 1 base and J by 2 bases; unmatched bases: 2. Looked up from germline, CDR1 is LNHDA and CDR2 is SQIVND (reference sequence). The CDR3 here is CASSIGEGPYEQYF. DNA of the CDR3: TGTGCCAGTAGTATAGGGGAGGGACCCTACGAGCAGTACTTC.

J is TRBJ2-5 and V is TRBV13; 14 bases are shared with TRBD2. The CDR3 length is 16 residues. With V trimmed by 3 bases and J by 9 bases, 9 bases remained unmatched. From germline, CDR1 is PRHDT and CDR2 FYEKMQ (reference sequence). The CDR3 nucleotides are TGTGCCAGCAGCTTGGGACTAGCGGGGGCCGGTGAGGCCCAGTACTTC. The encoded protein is CASSLGLAGAGEAQYF.

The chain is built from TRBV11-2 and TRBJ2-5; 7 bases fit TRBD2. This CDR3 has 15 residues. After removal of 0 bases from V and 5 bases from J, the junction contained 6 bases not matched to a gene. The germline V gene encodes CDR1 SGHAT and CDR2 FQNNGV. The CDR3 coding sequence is TGTGCCAGCAGCTTAGAACTAGCGCTAGGGGAGACCCAGTACTTC. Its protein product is CASSLELALGETQYF.

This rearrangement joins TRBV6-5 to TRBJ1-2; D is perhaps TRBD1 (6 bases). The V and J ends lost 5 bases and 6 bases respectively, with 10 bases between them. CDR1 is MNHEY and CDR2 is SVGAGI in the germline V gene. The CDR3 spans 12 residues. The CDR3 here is CASSTQGNGYTF. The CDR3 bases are TGTGCCAGCAGTACACAGGGAAATGGCTACACCTTC.

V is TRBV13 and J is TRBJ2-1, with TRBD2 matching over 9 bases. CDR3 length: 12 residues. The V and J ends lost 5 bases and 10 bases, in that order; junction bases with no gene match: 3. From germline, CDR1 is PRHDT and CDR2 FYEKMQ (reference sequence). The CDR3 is CASSMTSGEQFF. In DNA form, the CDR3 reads TGTGCCAGCAGCATGACTAGCGGAGAGCAGTTCTTC.

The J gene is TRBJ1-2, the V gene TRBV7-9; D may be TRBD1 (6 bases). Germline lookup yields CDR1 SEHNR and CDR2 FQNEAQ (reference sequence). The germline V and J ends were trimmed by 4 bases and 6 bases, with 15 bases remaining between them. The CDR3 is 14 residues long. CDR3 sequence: CASSSLGRGNGYTF. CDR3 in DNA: TGTGCCAGCAGCTCCTTAGGAAGGGGGAATGGCTACACCTTC.

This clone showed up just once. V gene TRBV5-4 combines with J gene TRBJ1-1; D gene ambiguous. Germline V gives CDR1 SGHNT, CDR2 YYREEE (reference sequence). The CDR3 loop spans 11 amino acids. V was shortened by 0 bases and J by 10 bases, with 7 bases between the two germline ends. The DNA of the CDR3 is TGTGCCAGCAGCTTGGACAGTAGAGCTTTCTTT. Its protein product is CASSLDSRAFF. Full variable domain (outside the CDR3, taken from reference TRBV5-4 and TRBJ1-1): ETGVTQSPTHLIKTRGQQVTLRCSSQSGHNTVSWYQQALGQGPQFIFQYYREEENGRGNFPPRFSGLQFPNYSSELNVNALELDDSALYLCASSLDSRAFFGQGTRLTVV.

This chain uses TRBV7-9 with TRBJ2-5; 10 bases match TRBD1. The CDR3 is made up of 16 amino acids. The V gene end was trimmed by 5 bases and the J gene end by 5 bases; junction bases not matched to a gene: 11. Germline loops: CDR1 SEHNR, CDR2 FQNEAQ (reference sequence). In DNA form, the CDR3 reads TGTGCCAGCAGCCATGCCGGGACAGGGGCTTTTGAGACCCAGTACTTC. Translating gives CASSHAGTGAFETQYF.

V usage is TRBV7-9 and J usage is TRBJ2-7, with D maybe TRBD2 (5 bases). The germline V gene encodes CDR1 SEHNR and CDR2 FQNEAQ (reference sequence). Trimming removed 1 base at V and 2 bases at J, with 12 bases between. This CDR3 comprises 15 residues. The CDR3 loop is CASSLGTSTAYEQYF. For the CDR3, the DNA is TGTGCCAGCAGCTTAGGGACTTCCACGGCCTACGAGCAGTACTTC.

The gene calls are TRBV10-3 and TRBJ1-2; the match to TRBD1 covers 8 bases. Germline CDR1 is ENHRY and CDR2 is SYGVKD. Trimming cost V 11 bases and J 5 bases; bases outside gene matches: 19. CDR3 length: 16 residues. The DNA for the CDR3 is TGTGCCGTCGGTCCTGTCGACAGGGGATCGGTATATGGCTACACCTTC. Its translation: CAVGPVDRGSVYGYTF.

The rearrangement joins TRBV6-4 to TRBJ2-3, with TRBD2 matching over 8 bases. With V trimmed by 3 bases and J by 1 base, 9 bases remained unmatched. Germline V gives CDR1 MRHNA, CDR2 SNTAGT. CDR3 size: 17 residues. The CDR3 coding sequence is TGTGCCAGCAGTGAGATTTCGGGTAGCGGGGGCACAGATACGCAGTATTTT. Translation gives CASSEISGSGGTDTQYF.

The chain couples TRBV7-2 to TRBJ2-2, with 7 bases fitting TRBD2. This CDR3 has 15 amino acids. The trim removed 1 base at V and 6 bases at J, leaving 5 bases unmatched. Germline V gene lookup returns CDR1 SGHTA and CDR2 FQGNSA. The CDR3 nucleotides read TGTGCCAGCAGCTTAGGGGGAGGGAGACCCGGGGAGCTGTTTTTT. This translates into CASSLGGGRPGELFF.

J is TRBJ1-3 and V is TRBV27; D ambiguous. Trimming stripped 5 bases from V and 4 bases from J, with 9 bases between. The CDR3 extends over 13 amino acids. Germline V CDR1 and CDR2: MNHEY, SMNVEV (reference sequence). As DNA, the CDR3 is TGTGCCAGCAGTCCCATTCTCGGAAACACCATATATTTT. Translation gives CASSPILGNTIYF.

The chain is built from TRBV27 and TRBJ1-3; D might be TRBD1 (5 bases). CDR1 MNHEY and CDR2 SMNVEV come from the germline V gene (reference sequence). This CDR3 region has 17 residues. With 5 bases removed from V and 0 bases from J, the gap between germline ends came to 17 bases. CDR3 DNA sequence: TGTGCCAGCAGTCCCCGGGACGGCCCCACCTCTGGAAACACCATATATTTT. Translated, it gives CASSPRDGPTSGNTIYF.

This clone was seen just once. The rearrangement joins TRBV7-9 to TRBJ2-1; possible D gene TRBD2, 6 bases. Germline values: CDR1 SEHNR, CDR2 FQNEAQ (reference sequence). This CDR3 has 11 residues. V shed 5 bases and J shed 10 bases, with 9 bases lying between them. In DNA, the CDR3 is TGTGCCAGCAGCACCCTAGCGGAGCAGTTCTTC. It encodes CASSTLAEQFF.

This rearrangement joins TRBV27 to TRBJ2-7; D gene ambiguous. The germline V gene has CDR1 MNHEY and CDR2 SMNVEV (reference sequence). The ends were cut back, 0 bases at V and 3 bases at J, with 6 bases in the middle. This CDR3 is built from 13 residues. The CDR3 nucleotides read TGTGCCAGCAGTTTATCGTCCAACTACGAGCAGTACTTC. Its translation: CASSLSSNYEQYF.

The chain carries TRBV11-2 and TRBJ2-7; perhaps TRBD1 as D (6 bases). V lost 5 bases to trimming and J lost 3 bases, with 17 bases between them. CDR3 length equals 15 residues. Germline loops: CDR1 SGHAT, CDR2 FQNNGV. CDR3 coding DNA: TGTGCCAGCAGCCCACCGGGCAGGGGTTTCTACGAGCAGTACTTC. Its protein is CASSPPGRGFYEQYF.

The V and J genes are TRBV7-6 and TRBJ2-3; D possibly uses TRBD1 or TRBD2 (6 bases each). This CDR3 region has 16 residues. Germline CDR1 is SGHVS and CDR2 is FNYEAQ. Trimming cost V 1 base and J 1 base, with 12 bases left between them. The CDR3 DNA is TGTGCCAGCAGCTTAGTAGGGGGGCAGCGCACAGATACGCAGTATTTT. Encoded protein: CASSLVGGQRTDTQYF.

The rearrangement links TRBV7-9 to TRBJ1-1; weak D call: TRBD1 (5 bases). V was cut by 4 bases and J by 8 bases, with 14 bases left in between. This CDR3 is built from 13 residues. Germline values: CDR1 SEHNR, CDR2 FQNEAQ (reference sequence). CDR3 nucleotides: TGTGCCAGCAGCTCACGCACGGGACGGGAAGCTTTCTTT. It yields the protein CASSSRTGREAFF.

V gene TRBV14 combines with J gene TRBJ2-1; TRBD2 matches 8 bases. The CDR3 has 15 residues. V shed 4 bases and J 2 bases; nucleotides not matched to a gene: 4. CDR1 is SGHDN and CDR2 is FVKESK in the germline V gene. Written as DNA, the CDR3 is TGTGCCAGCAGCCCCCGGGAGGGCACCTACAATGAGCAGTTCTTC. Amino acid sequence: CASSPREGTYNEQFF. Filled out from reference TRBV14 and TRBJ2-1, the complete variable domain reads EAGVTQFPSHSVIEKGQTVTLRCDPISGHDNLYWYRRVMGKEIKFLLHFVKESKQDESGMPNNRFLAERTGGTYSTLKVQPAELEDSGVYFCASSPREGTYNEQFFGPGTRLTVL.

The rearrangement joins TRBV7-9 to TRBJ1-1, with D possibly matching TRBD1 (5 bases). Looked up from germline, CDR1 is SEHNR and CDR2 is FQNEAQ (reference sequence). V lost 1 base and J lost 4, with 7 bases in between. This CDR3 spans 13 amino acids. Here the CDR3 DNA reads TGTGCCAGCAGCTTAGGCGGGGCCACTGAAGCTTTCTTT. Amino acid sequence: CASSLGGATEAFF.

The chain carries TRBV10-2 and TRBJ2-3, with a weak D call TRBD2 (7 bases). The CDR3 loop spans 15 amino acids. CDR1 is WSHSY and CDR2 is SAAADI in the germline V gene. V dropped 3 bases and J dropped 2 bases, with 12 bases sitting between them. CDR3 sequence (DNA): TGCGCCAGCAGTGATTGGGGGGGGGCCACAGATACGCAGTATTTT. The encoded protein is CASSDWGGATDTQYF.

DNA for the CDR3: TGTGCCAGCAGTTTCTCCAGCGTCGCCGGGGAGCTGTTTTTT. Translated, it gives CASSFSSVAGELFF. This sequence joins TRBV6-6 and TRBJ2-2; D uncertain. The CDR3 totals 14 residues. Between the trimmed V and J ends, which lost 4 bases and 6 bases, there was a span of 12 bases. The germline V gene encodes CDR1 MNHNY and CDR2 SVGAGI (reference sequence).